The entry below describes one TCR beta chain. The multiple sclerosis control group comprised treatment-naive patients with stable or active relapsing-remitting disease. Negative isolation was used for CD8+ and CD4+ T cells, and FACS enrichment was applied to TEMRA cells. Reverse transcription used 0.5 to 1 ug RNA and random hexamers. Via MiXCR, TCRdb re-called the immunoSEQ multiplex PCR reads, giving one row per CDR3 protein. This sample has more than 150,000 distinct CDR3 sequences, with around 95% found just once. The data stem from a study of CD8 T cells in Susac syndrome. This TCR was sampled from a human donor with multiple sclerosis. The sequenced material came from CD8+ T cells from PBMCs.

The CDR3 region has the DNA TGTGCCAGCAGCTTCAGGGGTCCCGACTACGAGCAGTACGTC. Its translation: CASSFRGPDYEQYV. This sequence joins TRBV13 and TRBJ2-7; maybe TRBD1 (6 bases). The V gene's germline CDR1 is PRHDT and CDR2 FYEKMQ (reference sequence). Trimming removed 3 bases from V and 3 bases from J, with 12 bases in between. The CDR3 is 14 amino acids.